The rows below give T cell receptor beta chains drawn from one sample of a study of blood T cell repertoires in COVID-19. Clones were sequenced by immunoSEQ multiplex PCR, and TCRdb holds only the in-frame ones, with some missing. The data show almost 55,000 clones, with around 78% seen just once and roughly 5% held by the top ten. Specimen: peripheral blood. The receptors shown here come from a human donor in a cohort sampled during active COVID-19. Each CDR3 is given with its conserved first and last residue. Fields, in order: J gene, V gene, D gene, clone size, CDR3 DNA, CDR3 protein. The D gene is left open where the match is weak. Rows may omit the clone size; those that give it use once, few, many or a size class.

>TRBJ2-1|TRBV4-3|-|-
TGCGCCAGCAGCCAGCAAACGGGGTTCAATGAGCAGTTCTTC
CASSQQTGFNEQFF
>TRBJ1-5|TRBV6-5|-|-
TGTGCCAGCAGTTACTCTGCGGGTCGGAGCAATCAGCCCCAGCATTTT
CASSYSAGRSNQPQHF
>TRBJ1-1|TRBV6-5|TRBD1|-
TGTGCCAGCAGTCCGGCGAGGGGGCCGAGCACTGAAGCTTTCTTT
CASSPARGPSTEAFF
>TRBJ2-3|TRBV6-6|TRBD1|-
TGTGCCAGCAGTTGGCCGGGACAGGGGACAGATACGCAGTATTTT
CASSWPGQGTDTQYF
>TRBJ1-2|TRBV5-1|-|-
TGCGCCAGCAGCTTGGAAGCGGGCAGCTATGGCTACACCTTC
CASSLEAGSYGYTF
>TRBJ2-2|TRBV10-3|TRBD1|-
TGTGCCATCAGTGAGCCCGGGACAGGGGTGTCCGGGGAGCTGTTTTTT
CAISEPGTGVSGELFF
>TRBJ2-3|TRBV3-1/TRBV3-2|TRBD2|-
TGTGCCAGCAGTCGGACTAGCGGGGGGGCAGATACGCAGTATTTT
CASSRTSGGADTQYF
>TRBJ1-5|TRBV7-2|TRBD1|-
TGTGCCAGCAGCCCCGACAGGGGTGGAAATCAGCCCCAGCATTTT
CASSPDRGGNQPQHF
>TRBJ2-3|TRBV7-8|-|-
TGTGCCAGCAGCCTGGGAGGCGGCAGAGCAGATACGCAGTATTTT
CASSLGGGRADTQYF
>TRBJ2-7|TRBV6-2/TRBV6-3|TRBD2|-
TGTGCCAGCAGCGGACTAGCGGACTCCTACGAGCAGTACTTC
CASSGLADSYEQYF
>TRBJ1-2|TRBV20-1|-|-
TGCAGTGCTAGTCTTTCGGACTATGGCTACACCTTC
CSASLSDYGYTF
>TRBJ1-2|TRBV5-6|-|-
TGTGCCAGCAGCTTTACAGGCCAGAACTATGGCTACACCTTC
CASSFTGQNYGYTF
>TRBJ2-7|TRBV5-4|TRBD1|-
TGTGCCAGCAGCTTGCCCGGGACAGCCTACGAGCAGTACTTC
CASSLPGTAYEQYF
>TRBJ2-7|TRBV5-4|-|-
TGTGCCAGCAGCTTGGGTAGTTCCAACGAGCAGTACTTC
CASSLGSSNEQYF
>TRBJ1-2|TRBV14|-|-
TGTGCCAGCAGCCATGGCCTCGGGCGGGGCCGCTTCTATGGCTACACCTTC
CASSHGLGRGRFYGYTF
>TRBJ2-3|TRBV6-5|-|-
TGTGCCAGCAGCCTTAGTCGGGATACGCAGTATTTT
CASSLSRDTQYF
>TRBJ2-5|TRBV20-1|TRBD2|-
TGCAGTGCTAGTGGAGGGGGACTAGCAAAGGAGACCCAGTACTTC
CSASGGGLAKETQYF
>TRBJ1-2|TRBV7-2|TRBD1|-
TGTGCCAGCAGCTTAGACTGGGGACAGGAGAACTATGGCTACACCTTC
CASSLDWGQENYGYTF
>TRBJ1-1|TRBV4-1|-|-
TGCGCCAGCAGCCAAGATCAGCGGGTATCTGAAGCTTTCTTT
CASSQDQRVSEAFF
>TRBJ2-7|TRBV6-1|-|few
TGTGCCAGCAGTGAATCACAGGGAGCCCTTTCTTACGAGCAGTACTTC
CASSESQGALSYEQYF
>TRBJ2-7|TRBV9|-|-
TGTGCCAGCAGCCCCTACCGGGACGAGCAGTACTTC
CASSPYRDEQYF
>TRBJ1-6|TRBV19|-|-
TGTGCCAGTATAGGGGTTAATTCACCCCTCCACTTT
CASIGVNSPLHF
>TRBJ1-5|TRBV30|-|-
TGTGCCTGGAGTTTGGGACTGCATAGCAATCAGCCCCAGCATTTT
CAWSLGLHSNQPQHF
>TRBJ2-1|TRBV3-1/TRBV3-2|-|few
TGTGCCAGCAGCCAGGCGGGGACCAATGAGCAGTTCTTC
CASSQAGTNEQFF
>TRBJ2-7|TRBV16|TRBD1|-
TGTGCCAGCAGCCTCAAAGGGGGCCACGAGCAGTACTTC
CASSLKGGHEQYF
>TRBJ1-1|TRBV18|-|-
TGTGCCAGCTCACCACCGGACAGCCGTCCTGAAGCTTTCTTT
CASSPPDSRPEAFF
>TRBJ2-1|TRBV7-3|-|once
TGTGCCAGCAGCCCCTTACCAGACAATGAGCAGTTCTTC
CASSPLPDNEQFF
>TRBJ2-1|TRBV4-2|-|-
TGTGCCAGCAGCCAAGTACTAGCCAGCTCCTACAATGAGCAGTTCTTC
CASSQVLASSYNEQFF
>TRBJ1-2|TRBV12-5|TRBD1|-
TGTGCTAGTGGTTCAGGGACAGGTAGCGGCTACACCTTC
CASGSGTGSGYTF
>TRBJ1-4|TRBV11-2|-|-
TGTGCCAGCAGCCGAGGGCTGGCTAATGAAAAACTGTTTTTT
CASSRGLANEKLFF
>TRBJ1-2|TRBV28|-|once
TGTGCCAGCAGCCTCGTCGACACGAACTATGGCTACACCTTC
CASSLVDTNYGYTF